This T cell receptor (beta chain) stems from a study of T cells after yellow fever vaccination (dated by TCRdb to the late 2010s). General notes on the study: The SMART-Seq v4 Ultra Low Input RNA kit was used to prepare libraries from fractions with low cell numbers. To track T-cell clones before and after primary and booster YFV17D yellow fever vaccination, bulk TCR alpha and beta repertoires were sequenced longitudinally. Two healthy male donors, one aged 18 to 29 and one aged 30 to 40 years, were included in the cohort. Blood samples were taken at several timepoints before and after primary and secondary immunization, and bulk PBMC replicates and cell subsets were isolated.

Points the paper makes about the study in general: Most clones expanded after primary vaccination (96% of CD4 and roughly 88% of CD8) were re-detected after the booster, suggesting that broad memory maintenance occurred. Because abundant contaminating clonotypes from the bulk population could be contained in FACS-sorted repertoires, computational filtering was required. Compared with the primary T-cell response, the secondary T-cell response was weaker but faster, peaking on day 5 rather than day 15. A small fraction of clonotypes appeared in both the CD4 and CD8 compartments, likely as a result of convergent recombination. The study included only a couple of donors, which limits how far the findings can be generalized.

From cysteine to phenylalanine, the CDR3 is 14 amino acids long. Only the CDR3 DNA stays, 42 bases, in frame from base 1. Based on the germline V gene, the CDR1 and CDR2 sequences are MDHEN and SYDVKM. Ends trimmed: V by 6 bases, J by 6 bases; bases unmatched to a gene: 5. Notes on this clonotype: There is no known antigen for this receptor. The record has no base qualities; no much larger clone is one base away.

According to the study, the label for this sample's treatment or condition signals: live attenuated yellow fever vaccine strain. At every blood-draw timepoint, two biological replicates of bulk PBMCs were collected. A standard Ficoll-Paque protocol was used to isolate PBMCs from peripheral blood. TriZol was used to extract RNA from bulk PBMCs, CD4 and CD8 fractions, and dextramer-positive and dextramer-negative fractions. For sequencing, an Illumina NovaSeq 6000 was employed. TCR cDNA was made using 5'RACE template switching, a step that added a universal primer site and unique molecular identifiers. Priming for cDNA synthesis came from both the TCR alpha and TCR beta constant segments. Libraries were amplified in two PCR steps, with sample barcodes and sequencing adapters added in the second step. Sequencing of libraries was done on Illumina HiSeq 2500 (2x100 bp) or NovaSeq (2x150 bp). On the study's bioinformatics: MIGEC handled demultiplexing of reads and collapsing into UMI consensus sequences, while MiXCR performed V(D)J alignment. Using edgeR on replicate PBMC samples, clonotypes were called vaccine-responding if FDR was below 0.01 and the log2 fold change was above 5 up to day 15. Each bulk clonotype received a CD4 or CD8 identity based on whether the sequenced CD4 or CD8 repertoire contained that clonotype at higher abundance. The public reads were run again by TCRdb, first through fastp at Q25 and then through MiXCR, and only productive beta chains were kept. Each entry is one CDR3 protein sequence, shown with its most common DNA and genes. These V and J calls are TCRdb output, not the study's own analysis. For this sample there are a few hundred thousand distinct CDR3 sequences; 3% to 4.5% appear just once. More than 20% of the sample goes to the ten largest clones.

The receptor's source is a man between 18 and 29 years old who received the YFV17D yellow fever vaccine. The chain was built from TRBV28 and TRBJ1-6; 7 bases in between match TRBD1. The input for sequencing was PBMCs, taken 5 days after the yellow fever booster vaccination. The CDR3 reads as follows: CASRVTGSNSPLHF. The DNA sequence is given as TGTGCCAGCAGGGTGACAGGGTCTAATTCACCCCTCCACTTT.